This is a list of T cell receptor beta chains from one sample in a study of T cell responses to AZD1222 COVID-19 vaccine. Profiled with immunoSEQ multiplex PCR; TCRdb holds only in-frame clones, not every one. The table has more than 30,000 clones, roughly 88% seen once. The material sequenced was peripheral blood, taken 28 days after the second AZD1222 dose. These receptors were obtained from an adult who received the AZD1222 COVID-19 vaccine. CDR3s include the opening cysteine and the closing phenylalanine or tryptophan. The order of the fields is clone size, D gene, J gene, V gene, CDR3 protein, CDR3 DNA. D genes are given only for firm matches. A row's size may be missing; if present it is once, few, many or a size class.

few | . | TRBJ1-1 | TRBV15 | CATSEAWDKTEAFF | TGTGCCACCAGCGAAGCGTGGGATAAGACTGAAGCTTTCTTT
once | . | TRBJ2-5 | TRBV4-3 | CASSQDSVVQETQYF | TGCGCCAGCAGCCAAGATTCGGTAGTACAAGAGACCCAGTACTTC
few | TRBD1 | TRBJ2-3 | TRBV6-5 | CASRLQGAVTQYF | TGTGCCAGCAGGCTCCAGGGGGCTGTTACGCAGTATTTT
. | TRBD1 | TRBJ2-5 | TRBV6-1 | CASSDGWRTGGQETQYF | TGTGCCAGCAGTGACGGTTGGCGGACAGGGGGCCAAGAGACCCAGTACTTC
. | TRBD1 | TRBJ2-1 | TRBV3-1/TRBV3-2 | CASRDRSYNEQFF | TGTGCTTCAAGGGACAGGTCCTACAATGAGCAGTTCTTC
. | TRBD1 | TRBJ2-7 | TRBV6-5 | CASSSDRDHEQYF | TGTGCCAGCAGTTCAGACAGGGACCACGAGCAGTACTTC
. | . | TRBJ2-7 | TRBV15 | CATSRDGGGEQYF | TGTGCCACCAGCAGAGATGGGGGTGGCGAGCAGTACTTC
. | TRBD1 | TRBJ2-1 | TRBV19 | CASSITGTEIYNEQFF | TGTGCCAGTAGTATAACTGGGACAGAAATATACAATGAGCAGTTCTTC
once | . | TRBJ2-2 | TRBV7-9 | CASRRTGPRSGELFF | TGTGCCAGCAGACGTACCGGGCCGAGGTCCGGGGAGCTGTTTTTT
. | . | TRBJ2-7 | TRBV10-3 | CAISTDRFPPYEQYF | TGTGCCATCAGTACCGACAGGTTCCCTCCCTACGAGCAGTACTTC
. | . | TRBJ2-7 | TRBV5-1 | CASRLMGPQSYEQYF | TGCGCCAGCAGGCTCATGGGTCCCCAATCCTACGAGCAGTACTTC
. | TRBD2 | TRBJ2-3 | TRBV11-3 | CASSLVAGGNTDTQYF | TGTGCCAGCAGCTTAGTTGCGGGGGGGAACACAGATACGCAGTATTTT
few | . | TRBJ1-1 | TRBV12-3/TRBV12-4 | CASNLKGMTEAFF | TGTGCCAGCAACCTTAAGGGTATGACTGAAGCTTTCTTT
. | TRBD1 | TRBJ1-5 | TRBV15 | CATSTRGPATNQPQHF | TGTGCCACCAGTACCAGGGGGCCGGCGACCAATCAGCCCCAGCATTTT
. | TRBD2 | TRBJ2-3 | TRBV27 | CASSRSRTSGYASTDTQYF | TGTGCCAGCAGTCGCTCCCGGACTAGCGGCTATGCTAGCACAGATACGCAGTATTTT
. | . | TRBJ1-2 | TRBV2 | CASSEYARGGYTF | TGTGCCAGCAGTGAATACGCCAGAGGTGGCTACACCTTC
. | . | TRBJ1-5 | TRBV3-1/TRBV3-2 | CASSSGGSSNQPQHF | TGTGCCAGCAGCAGCGGGGGGTCCAGCAATCAGCCCCAGCATTTT
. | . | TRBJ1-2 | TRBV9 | CASSVDSGSTYGYTF | TGTGCCAGCAGCGTTGACAGTGGATCGACCTATGGCTACACCTTC
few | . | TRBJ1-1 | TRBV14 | CASSQQAQGTAGFGAFF | TGTGCCAGCAGCCAACAGGCACAAGGGACGGCGGGGTTTGGAGCTTTCTTT
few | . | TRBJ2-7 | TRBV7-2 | CASRVGLSSYEQYF | TGTGCCAGCCGTGTGGGACTGAGCTCCTACGAGCAGTACTTC
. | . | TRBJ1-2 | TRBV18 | CASSPTTGTRGYGYTF | TGTGCCAGCTCACCGACAACCGGGACCAGGGGATATGGCTACACCTTC
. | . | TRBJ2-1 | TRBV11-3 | CASSFRASIKDEQFF | TGTGCCAGCAGCTTCAGGGCTTCGATTAAGGATGAGCAGTTCTTC
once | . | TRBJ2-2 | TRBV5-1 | CASSTTDTGELFF | TGCGCCAGCTCCACAACAGACACCGGGGAGCTGTTTTTT
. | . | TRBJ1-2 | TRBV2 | CASSSGQGIGYTF | TGTGCCAGCTCCTCGGGTCAGGGGATTGGCTACACCTTC
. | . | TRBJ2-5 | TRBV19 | CASSIGLKETQYF | TGTGCCAGTAGTATCGGGCTAAAAGAGACCCAGTACTTC
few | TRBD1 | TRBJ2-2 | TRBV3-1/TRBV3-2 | CASSQWGTGATGELFF | TGTGCCAGCAGCCAATGGGGGACAGGGGCGACCGGGGAGCTGTTTTTT
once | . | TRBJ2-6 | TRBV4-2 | CASSQEVSGLFSGANVLTF | TGTGCCAGCAGCCAAGAGGTTTCGGGTTTGTTCTCTGGGGCCAACGTCCTGACTTTC
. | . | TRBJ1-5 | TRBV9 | CASSVGDSNQPQHF | TGTGCCAGCAGCGTGGGCGATAGCAATCAGCCCCAGCATTTT
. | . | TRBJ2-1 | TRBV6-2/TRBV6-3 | CASSSGLYNEQFF | TGTGCCAGCAGTTCGGGACTCTACAATGAGCAGTTCTTC
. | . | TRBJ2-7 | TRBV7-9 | CASTPRRGGTYEQYF | TGTGCCAGCACTCCCCGACGGGGTGGAACCTACGAGCAGTACTTC
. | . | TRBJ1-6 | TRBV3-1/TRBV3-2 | CASSHGGSYNSPLHF | TGTGCCAGCAGCCATGGGGGTTCTTATAATTCACCCCTCCACTTT
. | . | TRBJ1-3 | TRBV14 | CASSQMYGNTIYF | TGTGCCAGCAGCCAAATGTATGGAAACACCATATATTTT
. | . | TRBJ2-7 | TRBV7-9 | CASSSPSRAGTYEQYF | TGTGCCAGCAGCTCGCCCTCCCGAGCAGGGACCTACGAGCAGTACTTC
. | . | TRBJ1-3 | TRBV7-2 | CASSLRGSSVGNTIYF | TGTGCCAGCAGCCTCCGGGGCTCCTCTGTTGGAAACACCATATATTTT
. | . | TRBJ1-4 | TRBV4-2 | CASSQDGAGAEKLFF | TGTGCCAGCAGCCAAGATGGGGCAGGGGCCGAAAAACTGTTTTTT
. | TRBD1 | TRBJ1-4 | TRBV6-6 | CASRDRTQSEKLFF | TGTGCCAGCCGGGACAGGACCCAAAGTGAAAAACTGTTTTTT
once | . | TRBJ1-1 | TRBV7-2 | CASSPGAGANTEAFF | TGTGCCAGCAGCCCTGGGGCAGGGGCGAACACTGAAGCTTTCTTT
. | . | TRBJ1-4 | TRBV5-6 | CASSFDRTEKLFF | TGTGCCAGCAGCTTCGACAGAACCGAAAAACTGTTTTTT
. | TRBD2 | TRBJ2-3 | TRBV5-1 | CASWNGLAGGIDTQYF | TGCGCCAGCTGGAATGGGCTAGCGGGGGGTATAGATACGCAGTATTTT
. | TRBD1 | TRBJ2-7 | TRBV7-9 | CASSKRDPPGQPYF | TGTGCCAGCAGCAAAAGGGACCCCCCGGGACAGCCGTACTTC
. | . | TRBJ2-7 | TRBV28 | CASSFSWYEQYF | TGTGCCAGCAGTTTCTCCTGGTACGAGCAGTACTTC
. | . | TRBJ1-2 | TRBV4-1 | CASSQESGAANYGYTF | TGCGCCAGCAGCCAAGAGTCAGGGGCAGCTAACTATGGCTACACCTTC
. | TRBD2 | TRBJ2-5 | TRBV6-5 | CASSYHRSAGGAQYF | TGTGCCAGCAGTTATCACAGGTCCGCCGGGGGGGCCCAGTACTTC
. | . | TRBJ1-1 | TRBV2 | CASSGQYTEAFF | TGTGCCAGCAGCGGACAGTACACTGAAGCTTTCTTT
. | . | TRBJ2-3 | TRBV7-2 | CASSLVWGRTDTQYF | TGTGCCAGCAGCTTAGTATGGGGGCGAACAGATACGCAGTATTTT
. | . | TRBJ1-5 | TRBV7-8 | CASSRDSPNQPQHF | TGTGCCAGCAGCCGAGACAGTCCCAATCAGCCCCAGCATTTT
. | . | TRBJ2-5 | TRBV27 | CASSRGPGVELETQYF | TGTGCCAGCAGTCGGGGGCCCGGGGTAGAACTAGAGACCCAGTACTTC
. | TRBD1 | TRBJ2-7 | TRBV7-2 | CASSLRDRFYF | TGTGCCAGCAGCCTCCGGGACAGGTTTTACTTC
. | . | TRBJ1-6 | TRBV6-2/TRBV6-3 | CASSYRGATPLHF | TGTGCCAGCAGTTACAGGGGGGCGACACCCCTCCACTTT
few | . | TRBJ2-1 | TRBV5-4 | CASSLRREDNEQFF | TGTGCCAGCAGCTTGCGGCGGGAAGACAATGAGCAGTTCTTC
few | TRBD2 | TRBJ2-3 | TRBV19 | CASRRGRGLAGSTDTQYF | TGTGCCAGTAGAAGGGGACGGGGACTAGCGGGGAGCACAGATACGCAGTATTTT
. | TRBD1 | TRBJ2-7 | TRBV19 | CASSRKQGAPTYEQYF | TGTGCCAGTAGTAGAAAGCAGGGGGCCCCAACCTACGAGCAGTACTTC
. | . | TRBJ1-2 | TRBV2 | CASREDNYGYTF | TGTGCCAGCAGGGAGGACAACTATGGCTACACCTTC
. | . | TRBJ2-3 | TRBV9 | CASSPPGRTDTQYF | TGTGCCAGCAGCCCCCCGGGCCGCACAGATACGCAGTATTTT
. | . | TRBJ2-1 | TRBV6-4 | CASSDSVGASYNEQFF | TGTGCCAGCAGTGACTCAGTGGGGGCGAGCTACAATGAGCAGTTCTTC